This entry describes one TCR beta chain. Antigen specificity is unknown. The CDR3 is 15 amino acids. Germline V gene data show CDR1 as SGHAT and CDR2 as FQNNGV. With 5 bases clipped from V and 9 bases from J, the junction kept 9 bases outside the gene matches. The data are from a study of OX40 agonist ivuxolimab in advanced cancers. On the study more broadly: Antecedent anti-PD-1, anti-PD-L1 or anti-CTLA-4 therapy was permissible, with 30% to 50% having received some.

Method: immunoSEQ multiplex PCR; TCRdb's copy keeps in-frame clones and lacks some. The sample has 100,000 or so clones; 70% to 90% are singletons. Study conclusions and caveats: In the 0.1-3.0 mg/kg groups, partial responders showed among the lowest expansion. Some nonresponders likewise displayed low normalized T-cell clonal expansion. More expanded clones were found, on average, in CD8+ than in CD4+ T cells.

This sequence originates from an adult with an advanced solid tumor such as melanoma, head and neck, liver or kidney cancer. V usage is TRBV11-2 and J usage is TRBJ2-1, with TRBD2 matching over 11 bases. Material: CD4+ or CD8+ T cells sorted from blood, obtained in a trial of the OX40 agonist ivuxolimab. The CDR3 is CASSAPGLAVREQFF. The CDR3 DNA reads TGTGCCAGCAGCGCACCGGGACTAGCGGTACGTGAGCAGTTCTTC.